This TCR beta chain was captured by sequencing in a study of regulatory T cells in long-lasting Graves disease. After removal of 1 base from V and 2 bases from J, the junction contained 8 bases not matched to a gene. The CDR3 loop spans 16 amino acids. Germline values: CDR1 MGHRA, CDR2 YSYEKL. This clonotype was found a few times. For TCR beta, libraries came from iRepertoire HTBI primers and Arm-PCR of CDR3 regions. Original processing notes: The samples included around 60 TRBV and 15 or so TRBJ segments. One entry per CDR3 protein, called by TCRdb with MiXCR from the multiplex PCR reads. TCRdb, not the authors, supplied the V and J calls. The data hold about 200,000 distinct CDR3 sequences, with about 19% observed a single time. Time point: newly diagnosed GD, antithyroid drugs for less than 3 months. Construction of the TCR library relied on RNA isolated from PBMCs. The same sample was also studied in work on T cells in Graves' hyperthyroidism and ophthalmopathy. That paper states: Stable disease denoted Graves' hyperthyroidism without ophthalmopathy progression within 18 months. The study enrolled patients aged 18 to 65 with newly diagnosed hyperthyroidism of under 2 months' duration. HTBI primers drove first-round RT-PCR of the TCR CDR3.

The chain has TRBV4-1 and TRBJ2-7; 7 nucleotides line up with TRBD2. The TCR comes from a woman aged 25 to 39 with Graves disease. The source was peripheral blood mononuclear cells (PBMCs), collected at new diagnosis, from a patient treated with antithyroid drugs. In DNA, the CDR3 is TGCGCCAGCAGCCAAGGTGGGAGGGGCCGAACCTACGAGCAGTACTTC. Protein: CASSQGGRGRTYEQYF.